Listed here are 21 T cell receptor beta chains from one sample, sequenced in a study of CD8+ T cells in alopecia areata. Sample treatment: oral pan-JAK inhibitor, 5-10 mg twice daily. Reverse transcription of extracted RNA yielded cDNA, which provided the sequencing template. Repertoires were generated with immunoSEQ multiplex PCR, while TCRdb's copy carries only in-frame clones and drops some. Here the sample spans about 140,000 clones, more than 85% being singletons. The sample was CD8+ T cells sorted from blood, taken at week 4, from a patient treated with tofacitinib. The receptors originated from a human donor with alopecia areata.

This chain connects TRBV29-1 to TRBJ2-3; 13 bases map to TRBD2. Germline V gives CDR1 SQVTM, CDR2 ANQGSEA. The CDR3 spans 16 residues. V shed 7 bases and J 4 bases; nucleotides not matched to a gene: 11. CDR3 DNA: TGCAGCGCGATAGGGACTAGCGGGGATTGGGCAGATACGCAGTATTTT. This gives the protein CSAIGTSGDWADTQYF.

The CDR3 reads CASSLAGGRTDTQYF. The DNA for the CDR3 is TGTGCCAGCAGCCTAGCGGGGGGACGCACAGATACGCAGTATTTT. The rearrangement uses TRBV6-1 and TRBJ2-3, with TRBD2 matching 11 bases. From germline, CDR1 is MNHNS and CDR2 SASEGT. J lost 1 base, V lost 6 bases, and 3 bases had no gene match. The CDR3 covers 15 residues.

J is TRBJ2-3 and V is TRBV6-5; D not certain. Germline assignment: CDR1 MNHEY and CDR2 SVGAGI. The CDR3 length is 15 residues. V was cut by 4 bases and J by 2 bases, with 13 bases left in between. The CDR3 protein is CASSFFGPSTDTQYF. The CDR3 coding sequence is TGTGCCAGCAGTTTCTTTGGGCCGTCCACAGATACGCAGTATTTT.

For this clone: A far bigger clonotype differs at one base, so this is likely a read error. This chain joins TRBV27 and TRBJ2-2; D uncertain. V was clipped by 5 bases and J by 0 bases, with 4 bases between them. Germline V gene data show CDR1 as MNHEY and CDR2 as SMNVEV (reference sequence). This CDR3 is 13 amino acids long. The CDR3 coding sequence is TGTGCCAGCAGTGCCTCGAACACCGGGGAGCTGTTTTTT. Translated, it gives CASSASNTGELFF.

This clone was seen just once. At one end the junction does not follow the germline gene, possibly because of a read error. The V call is TRBV7-3, the J call TRBJ2-3; the match to TRBD2 covers 9 bases. The CDR3 is 19 residues long. Germline assignment: CDR1 SGHTA and CDR2 FQGTGA. CDR3 in amino acids: CASSLPGGSGRSVTDTQYF. Here the CDR3 DNA reads TGTGCCAGCAGCTTACCCGGGGGTAGCGGGAGATCTGTGACAGATACGCAATATTTT.

V and J are TRBV25-1 and TRBJ2-5; D is uncertain. This CDR3 spans 10 amino acids. V was shortened by 10 bases and J by 4 bases, with 7 bases between the two germline ends. Per the germline V gene, CDR1 is MGHDK and CDR2 is SYGVNS. The CDR3 protein is CATTGETQYF. The CDR3 DNA is TGTGCCACCACTGGAGAGACCCAGTACTTC.

The chain uses TRBV6-5 and TRBJ2-1, with D perhaps assigned TRBD1 or TRBD2 (5 bases each). Deletions cut 8 bases from V and 7 bases from J, with 18 bases between. The CDR3 has 14 amino acids. Germline CDR1 is MNHEY and CDR2 is SVGAGI. In DNA form, the CDR3 reads TGTGCCAGCCGGGTCCGGGGCCTTTTTAATGAGCAGTTCTTC. It encodes CASRVRGLFNEQFF.

In nucleotides, the CDR3 is TGCGCCAGCAGCTTGCCCGGGGTACGGAACAATGAGCAGTTCTTC. Amino acids: CASSLPGVRNNEQFF. V usage is TRBV5-1 and J usage is TRBJ2-1; D is perhaps TRBD2 (5 bases). Germline values: CDR1 SGHRS, CDR2 YFSETQ. V was shortened by 1 base and J by 5 bases, with 13 bases between the two germline ends. CDR3 size: 15 residues.

The CDR3 protein is CSVGQGISYEQYF. CDR3 nucleotide sequence: TGCAGCGTTGGACAGGGAATCTCCTACGAGCAGTACTTC. The V and J genes are TRBV29-1 and TRBJ2-7; 7 positions match TRBD1. Trimming removed 4 bases from V and 0 bases from J; junction bases left unmatched: 3. This CDR3 comprises 13 residues. Germline V lookup: CDR1 SQVTM, CDR2 ANQGSEA.

J is TRBJ2-7 and V is TRBV4-1, with 11 bases aligning to TRBD1. V was pared by 4 bases and J by 1 base, with 3 bases of the junction left unmatched. Germline CDR1 is MGHRA and CDR2 is YSYEKL. The CDR3 covers 15 residues. The CDR3 here is CASSPRDRGSYEQYF. The DNA for the CDR3 is TGCGCCAGCAGCCCCAGGGACAGGGGGTCCTACGAGCAGTACTTC.

This clone was recorded a few times. This sequence joins TRBV4-1 and TRBJ2-7; the D is unclear. The CDR3 loop spans 17 amino acids. V lost 0 bases, J lost 0 bases, and 15 bases lay in between. Germline CDR1 reads MGHRA; CDR2 reads YSYEKL. Here the CDR3 reads CASSQEVSFLSSYEQYF. The CDR3 DNA follows: TGCGCCAGCAGCCAAGAAGTCAGCTTCCTGAGCTCCTACGAGCAGTACTTC.

The CDR3 loop reads CASSDRDNEQFF. The CDR3 nucleotides read TGTGCCAGCAGTGACAGGGACAATGAGCAGTTCTTC. The genes are TRBV6-4 and TRBJ2-1; D ambiguous. The CDR3 consists of 12 residues. Germline V lookup: CDR1 MRHNA, CDR2 SNTAGT. V dropped 2 bases and J dropped 5 bases, with 4 bases sitting between them.

The V gene is TRBV5-6, the J gene TRBJ1-2; D unresolved. The V end lost 0 bases, the J end lost 1 base, and 7 bases lay between the germline ends. The CDR3 extends over 14 amino acids. CDR1 and CDR2 from the germline V gene are SGHDT and YYEEEE. CDR3 amino acids: CASSLVTHNYGYTF. The CDR3 DNA reads as TGTGCCAGCAGCTTGGTTACCCATAACTATGGCTACACCTTC.

This chain joins TRBV13 and TRBJ2-7; a possible D gene is TRBD1 (6 bases). Germline V gene sequence: CDR1 PRHDT, CDR2 FYEKMQ (reference sequence). Trimming stripped 5 bases from V and 3 bases from J, with 11 bases between. This CDR3 is 13 amino acids long. This CDR3 reads CASSPTTGYEQYF. CDR3 bases: TGTGCCAGCAGCCCCACGACAGGCTACGAGCAGTACTTC.

The rearrangement links TRBV10-3 to TRBJ2-2; perhaps D is TRBD1 or TRBD2 (5 bases each). V lost 4 bases, J lost 7 bases, and 13 bases lay in between. Germline lookup yields CDR1 ENHRY and CDR2 SYGVKD. The CDR3 spans 14 residues. The CDR3: CAISVEGTSGELFF. CDR3 bases: TGTGCCATCAGTGTTGAAGGGACGAGCGGGGAGCTGTTTTTT.

This clone was seen a single time. This chain links TRBV2 with TRBJ2-6; 10 nucleotides align to TRBD2. Per the germline V gene, CDR1 is SNHLY and CDR2 is FYNNEI. V lost 2 bases and J lost 4; bases outside the gene matches: 8. CDR3 length: 18 amino acids. In DNA form, the CDR3 reads TGTGCCAGCAGTGAACTACTAGCGGGACAAGGCGGGGCCAACGTCCTGACTTTC. This translates into CASSELLAGQGGANVLTF.

This rearrangement joins TRBV4-1 to TRBJ2-7, with D unclear. Germline V CDR1 and CDR2: MGHRA, YSYEKL. CDR3 length equals 13 residues. V was trimmed by 0 bases and J by 4 bases, leaving 7 bases between them. CDR3 coding DNA: TGCGCCAGCAGCCAAGAGATCCCGTACGAGCAGTACTTC. Its protein is CASSQEIPYEQYF.

The chain combines TRBV7-9 with TRBJ2-7; TRBD2 is a possible D gene (6 bases). The CDR3 contains 17 residues. Germline V gene data show CDR1 as SEHNR and CDR2 as FQNEAQ (reference sequence). V lost 7 bases and J lost 0, with 22 bases in between. This CDR3 is CASTHWKADSGSYEQYF. Written as DNA, the CDR3 is TGTGCCAGCACCCACTGGAAAGCGGATAGCGGCTCCTACGAGCAGTACTTC.

The V call is TRBV30, the J call TRBJ2-2; weak D call: TRBD1 (5 bases). V shed 5 bases and J shed 0 bases, with 13 bases lying between them. Germline-derived CDR1 and CDR2 are GTSNPN and SVGIG (reference sequence). The CDR3 has 15 residues. The CDR3 DNA is TGTGCCTGGGGAACTTGGGGCTCGAACACCGGGGAGCTGTTTTTT. Amino acid sequence: CAWGTWGSNTGELFF.

This chain joins TRBV29-1 and TRBJ2-7; D perhaps matches TRBD1 (6 bases). CDR3 length: 14 residues. Germline lookup yields CDR1 SQVTM and CDR2 ANQGSEA. The V gene lost 6 bases and the J gene lost 3 bases, with 18 bases spanning the gap. The CDR3 here is CSVSVGAQDYEQYF. CDR3 coding DNA: TGCAGCGTCTCGGTGGGGGCCCAGGACTACGAGCAGTACTTC.

The chain recombines TRBV7-6 with TRBJ2-5, with D perhaps TRBD2 (7 bases). The CDR3 contains 18 residues. Trimming took off 5 bases at V and 5 bases at J, with 27 bases between the two ends. CDR1 is SGHVS, CDR2 FNYEAQ, per germline. This chain's CDR3 is CASSPSAGTGGPRETQYF. CDR3 bases: TGTGCCAGCAGCCCATCCGCGGGAACGGGGGGCCCTCGGGAGACCCAGTACTTC.